The 17 T cell receptor beta chains presented below share a single source sample, sequenced in a study of identifying expanded T cells in peripheral blood. Using immunoSEQ multiplex PCR, the repertoire was profiled, and TCRdb retains in-frame clones only, with some absent. Among more than 85,000 clones listed, around 89% were seen once. The specimen was blood. The receptors stem from a person aged 18-70 years in good health.

This clone occurred many times. This chain links TRBV6-1 with TRBJ1-2; a possible D gene is TRBD1 (5 bases). This CDR3 has 15 amino acids. Per germline, CDR1 MNHNS and CDR2 SASEGT. V lost 2 bases, J lost 7 bases, and 17 bases lay in between. In nucleotides, the CDR3 is TGTGCCAGCAGTGAATTATCGACGGGGGTAGGTGGCTACACCTTC. It translates to CASSELSTGVGGYTF.

This clone was counted between two and nine times. This rearrangement joins TRBV2 to TRBJ1-1, with D unclear. The CDR3 extends over 13 amino acids. Trimming pared 4 bases from V and 1 base from J, leaving 7 bases between. Germline CDR1 SNHLY, CDR2 FYNNEI. CDR3 DNA sequence: TGTGCCAGCAGTGTCCGGGAGAACACTGAAGCTTTCTTT. Protein product: CASSVRENTEAFF. The whole variable domain, remainder taken from reference TRBV2 and TRBJ1-1, is EPEVTQTPSHQVTQMGQEVILRCVPISNHLYFYWYRQILGQKVEFLVSFYNNEISEKSEIFDDQFSVERPDGSNFTLKIRSTKLEDSAMYFCASSVRENTEAFFGQGTRLTVV.

The rearrangement links TRBV19 to TRBJ1-1; D is possibly TRBD1 (5 bases). The germline V gene has CDR1 LNHDA and CDR2 SQIVND (reference sequence). V dropped 7 bases and J dropped 2 bases, with 14 bases sitting between them. The CDR3 has 14 amino acids. This CDR3 is CASIGRDGNTEAFF. The CDR3 DNA sequence: TGTGCCAGTATCGGCCGGGACGGAAACACTGAAGCTTTCTTT.

This chain uses TRBV7-2 with TRBJ2-5, with D unresolved. The length of the CDR3 is 13 residues. The V gene lost 6 bases and the J gene lost 2 bases, with 10 bases spanning the gap. Per germline, CDR1 SGHTA and CDR2 FQGNSA. The chain's CDR3 is CASSPPTQETQYF. CDR3 DNA sequence: TGTGCCAGCAGTCCGCCTACTCAAGAGACCCAGTACTTC.

This rearrangement joins TRBV7-3 to TRBJ2-2; D is unresolved. Germline assignment: CDR1 SGHTA and CDR2 FQGTGA. Deletions cut 0 bases from V and 1 base from J, with 0 bases between. CDR3 length: 13 residues. The CDR3 DNA is TGTGCCAGCAGCTTAACGAACACCGGGGAGCTGTTTTTT. Translating it yields CASSLTNTGELFF.

This chain connects TRBV19 to TRBJ1-1; D possibly corresponds to TRBD1 (5 bases). V was clipped by 7 bases and J by 1 base, with 13 bases between them. Germline loops: CDR1 LNHDA, CDR2 SQIVND (reference sequence). This CDR3 spans 14 amino acids. This CDR3 is CASTDRLPNTEAFF. CDR3 nucleotide sequence: TGTGCCAGTACCGACAGACTTCCGAACACTGAAGCTTTCTTT. The full variable domain, with the rest looked up from reference TRBV19 and TRBJ1-1, is DGGITQSPKYLFRKEGQNVTLSCEQNLNHDAMYWYRQDPGQGLRLIYYSQIVNDFQKGDIAEGYSVSREKKESFPLTVTSAQKNPTAFYLCASTDRLPNTEAFFGQGTRLTVV.

This rearrangement joins TRBV2 to TRBJ1-4; D unclear. From germline, CDR1 is SNHLY and CDR2 FYNNEI. The CDR3 has 16 amino acids. The germline V and J ends were trimmed by 7 bases and 0 bases, with 15 bases remaining between them. The CDR3, as DNA: TGTGCCAGCAACCTCCGGAGAGTTGCAACTAATGAAAAACTGTTTTTT. It encodes CASNLRRVATNEKLFF.

The chain carries TRBV10-2 and TRBJ2-7; D is perhaps TRBD2 (6 bases). The V gene lost 7 bases and the J gene lost 0 bases, with 16 bases spanning the gap. The germline CDR1 and CDR2 sequences are WSHSY and SAAADI. The CDR3 totals 15 residues. The CDR3 DNA follows: TGCGCCAGCAAAGAGGGGCTAGCGAGCTCCTACGAGCAGTACTTC. Its protein is CASKEGLASSYEQYF.

The gene calls are TRBV9 and TRBJ2-5; 7 nucleotides line up with TRBD2. J was trimmed by 4 bases and V by 0 bases; bases with no gene match: 12. The CDR3 extends over 17 amino acids. Germline-derived CDR1 and CDR2 are SGDLS and YYNGEE. The DNA of the CDR3 is TGTGCCAGCAGCGTAGGGTCCAGCGGGACTTTCCGAGAGACCCAGTACTTC. Translating gives CASSVGSSGTFRETQYF.

The chain combines TRBV6-5 with TRBJ1-5, with D perhaps matching TRBD1 (5 bases). The CDR3 extends over 15 amino acids. Looked up from germline, CDR1 is MNHEY and CDR2 is SVGAGI. V was trimmed by 2 bases and J by 3 bases, leaving 11 bases between them. In nucleotides, the CDR3 is TGTGCCAGCAGTTACACCGGGGACCACAATCAGCCCCAGCATTTT. The encoded protein is CASSYTGDHNQPQHF.

The rearrangement uses TRBV28 and TRBJ1-5; 9 positions match TRBD1. Germline assignment: CDR1 MDHEN and CDR2 SYDVKM. V was clipped by 5 bases and J by 12 bases; unmatched bases: 11. The CDR3 contains 14 residues. Here the CDR3 DNA reads TGTGCCAGCAGTACCGGGACAGGGTTTTCGCTCCAGCATTTT. Amino acids: CASSTGTGFSLQHF. The full variable domain, completed using reference TRBV28 and TRBJ1-5, is DVKVTQSSRYLVKRTGEKVFLECVQDMDHENMFWYRQDPGLGLRLIYFSYDVKMKEKGDIPEGYSVSREKKERFSLILESASTNQTSMYLCASSTGTGFSLQHFGDGTRLSIL.

CDR3 sequence: CASRTQGIDEQYF. CDR3 in DNA: TGTGCCAGCAGAACACAGGGGATCGACGAGCAGTACTTC. This chain links TRBV28 with TRBJ2-7; 7 nucleotides match TRBD1. The CDR3 runs 13 residues. J gave up 5 bases and V 6 bases, and 7 bases lay outside the gene matches. Germline CDR1 MDHEN, CDR2 SYDVKM.

This chain links TRBV6-5 with TRBJ1-4; 7 nucleotides line up with TRBD1. Per germline, CDR1 MNHEY and CDR2 SVGAGI. This CDR3 has 16 residues. The junction had 9 bases not matched to a gene; V was cut back by 4 bases and J by 4 bases. CDR3 nucleotide sequence: TGTGCCAGCAGTTTGTCCTTACAGGGGAGTAATGAAAAACTGTTTTTT. Translation gives CASSLSLQGSNEKLFF.

The V gene is TRBV2, the J gene TRBJ2-7; D is perhaps TRBD1 (7 bases). With 6 bases removed from V and 3 bases from J, the gap between germline ends came to 12 bases. The germline gives CDR1 SNHLY, CDR2 FYNNEI. The CDR3 sequence is 13 residues long. The CDR3 DNA reads TGTGCCAGCAGCGGGGGACAGATCTACGAGCAGTACTTC. Translating gives CASSGGQIYEQYF. Using reference TRBV2 and TRBJ2-7 for the parts outside the CDR3, the full variable domain is EPEVTQTPSHQVTQMGQEVILRCVPISNHLYFYWYRQILGQKVEFLVSFYNNEISEKSEIFDDQFSVERPDGSNFTLKIRSTKLEDSAMYFCASSGGQIYEQYFGPGTRLTVT.

The CDR3: CASSLGGQGVQETQYF. For the CDR3, the DNA is TGTGCCAGCAGCCTTGGGGGACAGGGAGTCCAAGAGACCCAGTACTTC. The chain carries TRBV11-2 and TRBJ2-5; the match to TRBD1 covers 9 bases. CDR3 length: 16 residues. With V trimmed by 5 bases and J by 1 base, 8 bases remained unmatched. CDR1 and CDR2 from the germline V gene are SGHAT and FQNNGV.

V usage is TRBV6-1 and J usage is TRBJ2-7, with a possible D match to TRBD1 (5 bases). The CDR3 consists of 13 residues. CDR1 is MNHNS and CDR2 is SASEGT in the germline V gene. Deletions cut 8 bases from V and 6 bases from J, with 17 bases between. CDR3 residues: CASGRIPRGEQYF. In nucleotides, the CDR3 is TGTGCCAGCGGTAGGATCCCTAGGGGCGAGCAGTACTTC.

The V and J genes are TRBV25-1 and TRBJ1-1, with D tentatively TRBD1 (6 bases). V lost 2 bases to trimming and J lost 2 bases, with 9 bases between them. This CDR3 is 14 amino acids long. Germline CDR1 and CDR2: MGHDK and SYGVNS. CDR3 protein: CASSEGQPNTEAFF. The CDR3 region has the DNA TGTGCCAGCAGTGAAGGACAGCCCAACACTGAAGCTTTCTTT.